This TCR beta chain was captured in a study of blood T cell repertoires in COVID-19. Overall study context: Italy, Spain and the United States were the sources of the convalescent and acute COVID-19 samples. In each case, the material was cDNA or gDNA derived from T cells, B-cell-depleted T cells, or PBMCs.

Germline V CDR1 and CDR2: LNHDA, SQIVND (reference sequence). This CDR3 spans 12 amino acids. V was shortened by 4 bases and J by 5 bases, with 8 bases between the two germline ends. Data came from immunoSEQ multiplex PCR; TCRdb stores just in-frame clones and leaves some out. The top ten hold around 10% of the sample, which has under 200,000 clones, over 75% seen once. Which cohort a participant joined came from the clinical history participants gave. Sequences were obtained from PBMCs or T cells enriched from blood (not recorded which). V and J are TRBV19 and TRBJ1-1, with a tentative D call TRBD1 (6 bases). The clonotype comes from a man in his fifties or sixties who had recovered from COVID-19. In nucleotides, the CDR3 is TGTGCCAGTAGTAAAGGGGGAACTGAAGCTTTCTTT. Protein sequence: CASSKGGTEAFF.